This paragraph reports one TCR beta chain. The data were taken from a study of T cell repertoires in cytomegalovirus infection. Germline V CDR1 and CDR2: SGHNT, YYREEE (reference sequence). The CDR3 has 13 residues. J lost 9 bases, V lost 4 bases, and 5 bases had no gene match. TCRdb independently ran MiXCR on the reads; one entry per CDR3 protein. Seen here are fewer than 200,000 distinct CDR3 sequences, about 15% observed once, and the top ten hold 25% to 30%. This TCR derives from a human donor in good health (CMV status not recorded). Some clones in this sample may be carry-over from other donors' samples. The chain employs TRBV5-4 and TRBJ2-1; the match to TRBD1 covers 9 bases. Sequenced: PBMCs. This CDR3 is CASSRDRVSEQFF. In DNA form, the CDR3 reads TGTGCCAGCAGCAGGGACAGGGTTTCTGAGCAGTTCTTC.